This T cell receptor beta chain is from a study of blood T cell repertoires in COVID-19 (dated by TCRdb to 2018 to 2020). A note on the overall study: Samples from collaborators originated in the United States, Italy and Spain and spanned both the acute and convalescent phases of COVID-19. The repertoires were released in a freely available public database meant as a resource for research on the immune response to SARS-CoV-2. Sample metadata almost always included a de-identified subject ID, COVID-19 status, age in years and sex. The samples were drawn from two sources: the first 160 participants of the ongoing ImmuneRACE study, and 1,000 to 1,500 subjects contributed by 6 global collaborators. Subjects who had been exposed to COVID-19, were actively infected with it, or had recovered from it provided the deeply sampled blood TCRbeta repertoires that made up the dataset. The prospective study material was composed of cDNA or gDNA derived from T cells, B-cell-depleted T cells, or PBMCs. Where available, HLA class I and class II types were taken from metadata supplied by the sample provider and were not determined by assay-based typing. Results and caveats for the whole study, not just this receptor: The quantity of clinical and demographic metadata differed by source and by participant and was supplied without curation.

As concerns this clone: The antigen this receptor binds is unknown. No much larger clone is present one base from it, and per-base qualities are unavailable.

One collaborating source in Seattle enrolled patients while the patients were actively infected and followed the patients over time throughout the course of disease. The collaborating institutions used their own protocols to collect whole blood in K2EDTA tubes. Collaborator samples were shipped for TCRbeta analysis as frozen whole blood, isolated PBMCs, or DNA extracted from either sample type. Its CDR3 holds 15 amino acids, cysteine through phenylalanine. Only the CDR3 region is kept as DNA, spanning 45 bases read in frame from base 1. V and J are trimmed by 5 bases and 4 bases, and the gene matches miss 7 bases of the junction. The germline V gene gives CDR1 as SGHVS and CDR2 as FNYEAQ. The immunoSEQ Assay, a bias-controlled multiplex PCR, was used to amplify TCRbeta CDR3 regions from genomic DNA. The authors' analysis ran thus. The number of nucleated cells in each sample was estimated from the amplification of reference gene primers within the assay. To quantify the absolute abundance of each unique TCRbeta CDR3 rearrangement, sequence reads were collapsed and filtered. For each sample, productive Simpson clonality was calculated as the square root of Simpson's diversity index across productive rearrangements. Entries here come from immuneACCESS through TCRdb and include only in-frame sequences with V and J called. Some clones fail to appear in such tables; in the studies checked, an unresolved V gene covers under half of the shortfall, and the cause of the remainder is unknown. D and trimming come from the DNA, and the V and J calls and clone size come from that table. The sample records some 390,000 clones, over 75% of which are singletons. Clones ranked in the top ten supply around 1.5% of the sample.

Sequencing was performed on peripheral blood. This sequence originates from a woman aged 40 to 49 with COVID-19, enrolled during active disease. The rearrangement combines TRBV7-6 with TRBJ2-5, with 10 junctional bases fitting TRBD2. CDR3 protein: CASSPIAGGGETQYF. The bases are TGTGCCAGCAGCCCGATAGCGGGAGGAGGAGAGACCCAGTACTTC.